These T cell receptor beta chains were read from a single sample in a study of technical replicates of blood from a handful of donors. The assay was immunoSEQ multiplex PCR, and TCRdb's table has in-frame clones only and misses some. The sample carries under 80,000 clones, roughly 86% recorded once. The sample comprised PBMCs. The origin of the receptors is a human donor in good health. Some clones in this sample may be carry-over from other donors' samples. The CDR3 runs from the conserved cysteine through the conserved F or W. A D gene is named only where the DNA matches it firmly. A row's size may be missing; if present it is once, few, many or a size class.

size: .; V: TRBV29-1; J: TRBJ2-5; D: TRBD1; DNA: TGCAGCGTACTGGGAGACAGGGGAAGGAAGACCCAGTACTTC; CDR3: CSVLGDRGRKTQYF
size: .; V: TRBV10-2; J: TRBJ2-2; D: TRBD1; DNA: TGCGCCAGCAGTGTGGTAGGACAGGGGACCGGGGAGCTGTTTTTT; CDR3: CASSVVGQGTGELFF
size: .; V: TRBV6-6; J: TRBJ1-1; D: TRBD1; DNA: TGTGCCAGCAGTCACAGGGGCGAGAGCACTGAAGCTTTCTTT; CDR3: CASSHRGESTEAFF
size: .; V: TRBV18; J: TRBJ2-1; D: TRBD1; DNA: TGTGCCAGCACGCGACAGGGCCCCCCCTCGTATAGTGAGCAGTTCTTC; CDR3: CASTRQGPPSYSEQFF
size: .; V: TRBV7-9; J: TRBJ2-2; D: TRBD2; DNA: TGTGCCAGCAGCTTCACTATGACTAGCGGGAGGGCCGGGGAGCTGTTTTTT; CDR3: CASSFTMTSGRAGELFF
size: .; V: TRBV4-2; J: TRBJ1-2; D: TRBD1; DNA: TGTGCCAGCAGCCAGCCGGGACAGGGTTGGTATGGCTACACCTTC; CDR3: CASSQPGQGWYGYTF
size: .; V: TRBV21-1; J: TRBJ1-3; D: .; DNA: TGTGCCAGCAGCAAAGAGTCCCTACGAAACACCATATATTTT; CDR3: CASSKESLRNTIYF
size: .; V: TRBV9; J: TRBJ2-1; D: TRBD2; DNA: TGTGCCAGCAGCCAAACTAGCGGGATTTACAATGAGCAGTTCTTC; CDR3: CASSQTSGIYNEQFF
size: once; V: TRBV11-2; J: TRBJ2-5; D: TRBD1; DNA: TGTGCCAGCAGCCCAGGACAGGGGATGAGGGAGACCCAGTACTTC; CDR3: CASSPGQGMRETQYF
size: .; V: TRBV5-6; J: TRBJ1-1; D: TRBD1; DNA: TGTGCCAGCAGCCTCGGACAGGGAGGCACTGAAGCTTTCTTT; CDR3: CASSLGQGGTEAFF
size: medium-sized; V: TRBV5-1; J: TRBJ2-1; D: TRBD2; DNA: TGCGCCAGCAGCGCTAGCGGGGGGTACAATGAGCAGTTCTTC; CDR3: CASSASGGYNEQFF
size: .; V: TRBV28; J: TRBJ2-7; D: TRBD2; DNA: TGTGCCAGCAGTCCCGGGGGTAGCGGGACTTTTGGGGAGCAGTACTTC; CDR3: CASSPGGSGTFGEQYF
size: .; V: TRBV5-1; J: TRBJ2-3; D: .; DNA: TGCGCCAGCAGCTTGGGAAGGGACAACACAGATACGCAGTATTTT; CDR3: CASSLGRDNTDTQYF
size: .; V: TRBV29-1; J: TRBJ2-1; D: .; DNA: TGCAGCGTTGAGATGGGCAGCTTTCTCTCCTACAATGAGCAGTTCTTC; CDR3: CSVEMGSFLSYNEQFF
size: .; V: TRBV5-4; J: TRBJ1-2; D: .; DNA: TGTGCCAGCAGCCCGGACATCATTAACTATGGCTACACCTTC; CDR3: CASSPDIINYGYTF
size: .; V: TRBV7-8; J: TRBJ2-4; D: .; DNA: TGTGCCAGCAGCGCAAGGTCGGCGGGAAACATTCAGTACTTC; CDR3: CASSARSAGNIQYF
size: .; V: TRBV6-1; J: TRBJ1-4; D: .; DNA: TGTGCCAGCATTGGAGGAATTAATGAAAAACTGTTTTTT; CDR3: CASIGGINEKLFF
size: few; V: TRBV10-3; J: TRBJ1-5; D: .; DNA: TGTGCCATCAGTGGCGAAAGAGATCAGCCCCAGCATTTT; CDR3: CAISGERDQPQHF
size: .; V: TRBV9; J: TRBJ2-7; D: TRBD1; DNA: TGTGCCAGCAGCGTAGGACAGGGCACCTACGAGCAGTACTTC; CDR3: CASSVGQGTYEQYF
size: once; V: TRBV19; J: TRBJ2-3; D: TRBD1; DNA: TGTGCCAGTGCAGGGGGCTTTACAGATACGCAGTATTTT; CDR3: CASAGGFTDTQYF
size: .; V: TRBV6-5; J: TRBJ2-7; D: .; DNA: TGTGCCAGCAGCAGGACAGCGGGGACCTACGAGCAGTACTTC; CDR3: CASSRTAGTYEQYF
size: .; V: TRBV6-4; J: TRBJ2-3; D: TRBD1; DNA: TGTGCCAGCAGTGACTCACAGGGGACAGATACGCAGTATTTT; CDR3: CASSDSQGTDTQYF
size: .; V: TRBV10-3; J: TRBJ2-5; D: TRBD2; DNA: TGTGCCATCAGTGAGGGGACTAGCCGAGAGACCCAGTACTTC; CDR3: CAISEGTSRETQYF
size: .; V: TRBV4-1; J: TRBJ2-1; D: .; DNA: TGCGCCAGCAGCTTTAGCGGGACAGGGCGGACTAGAAATGAGCAGTTCTTC; CDR3: CASSFSGTGRTRNEQFF
size: .; V: TRBV9; J: TRBJ2-3; D: .; DNA: TGTGCCAGCAGCGTAGAGAAGGGAGGTGCAGATACGCAGTATTTT; CDR3: CASSVEKGGADTQYF
size: .; V: TRBV4-3; J: TRBJ1-4; D: .; DNA: TGCGCCAGCAGCCCGAGAGGGCAGCTTAATGAAAAACTGTTTTTT; CDR3: CASSPRGQLNEKLFF
size: .; V: TRBV4-1; J: TRBJ2-3; D: .; DNA: TGCGCCAGCAGCCAAGCCAACACAGATACGCAGTATTTT; CDR3: CASSQANTDTQYF
size: .; V: TRBV30; J: TRBJ2-7; D: TRBD2; DNA: TGTGCCTGGAGTCGGGGGGGGATCTACGAGCAGTACTTC; CDR3: CAWSRGGIYEQYF
size: .; V: TRBV2; J: TRBJ1-2; D: TRBD1; DNA: TGTGCCAGCAGTGACGCAGGGGGATATGGCTACACCTTC; CDR3: CASSDAGGYGYTF
size: .; V: TRBV2; J: TRBJ1-1; D: .; DNA: TGTGCCAGCAGTGGGGGCAGGGGACGGACTGAAGCTTTCTTT; CDR3: CASSGGRGRTEAFF
size: .; V: TRBV5-6; J: TRBJ1-1; D: TRBD1; DNA: TGTGCCAGCAGCGGCCAACAGGGGGCCGGCACTGAAGCTTTCTTT; CDR3: CASSGQQGAGTEAFF
size: .; V: TRBV6-5; J: TRBJ2-2; D: .; DNA: TGTGCCAGCAGTTATGTTACATACGGGGAGCTGTTTTTT; CDR3: CASSYVTYGELFF
size: .; V: TRBV7-2; J: TRBJ1-1; D: TRBD1; DNA: TGTGCCAGCAGCTACAGGGGGAACACTGAAGCTTTCTTT; CDR3: CASSYRGNTEAFF
size: .; V: TRBV7-2; J: TRBJ1-2; D: TRBD1; DNA: TGTGCCAGCAGCTTATCAGGCCGCGGGCCAGGGGGCGCCGGGGGCTACACCTTC; CDR3: CASSLSGRGPGGAGGYTF
size: .; V: TRBV20-1; J: TRBJ2-1; D: .; DNA: TGCAGTGCTAATAACTACAATGAGCAGTTCTTC; CDR3: CSANNYNEQFF
size: .; V: TRBV6-6; J: TRBJ2-7; D: TRBD1; DNA: TGTGCCAGCAGTCCCATGGGACAGGGGCCGTCCTACGAGCAGTACTTC; CDR3: CASSPMGQGPSYEQYF
size: .; V: TRBV4-3; J: TRBJ2-1; D: TRBD2; DNA: TGCGCCAGCAGCCCCCTTTCATCGGGACTAGGGAATGAGCAGTTCTTC; CDR3: CASSPLSSGLGNEQFF
size: .; V: TRBV6-1; J: TRBJ2-5; D: TRBD2; DNA: TGTGCCAGCAGTGACCTAGCGGGGGGGCAGGAGACCCAGTACTTC; CDR3: CASSDLAGGQETQYF
size: few; V: TRBV14; J: TRBJ1-2; D: .; DNA: TGTGCCAGCAGCCCCCAAGGGACATATGGCTACACCTTC; CDR3: CASSPQGTYGYTF
size: .; V: TRBV9; J: TRBJ2-5; D: .; DNA: TGTGCCAGCAGCTTACGAGCATTTGAGACTATAGAGACCCAGTACTTC; CDR3: CASSLRAFETIETQYF
size: once; V: TRBV6-5; J: TRBJ1-1; D: .; DNA: TGTGCCAGCAGTTACACGAGCAGGGAAGGAACTGAAGCTTTCTTT; CDR3: CASSYTSREGTEAFF
size: .; V: TRBV5-1; J: TRBJ2-7; D: .; DNA: TGCGCCAGCAGCTTGGGGGGGGTATCCTTCGAGCAGTACTTC; CDR3: CASSLGGVSFEQYF
size: .; V: TRBV6-1; J: TRBJ2-3; D: .; DNA: TGTGCCAGCAGGGAGAGTGCGGCGCGGCAGTATTTT; CDR3: CASRESAARQYF
size: .; V: TRBV7-6; J: TRBJ2-1; D: TRBD1; DNA: TGTGCCAGCAGCGCTGACAGGGTGTCCCATGAGCAGTTCTTC; CDR3: CASSADRVSHEQFF
size: .; V: TRBV29-1; J: TRBJ2-4; D: .; DNA: TGCAGCGTTGTTTTCTCGTCAGGTTTAGCCAAAAACATTCAGTACTTC; CDR3: CSVVFSSGLAKNIQYF